Below are 8 T cell receptor beta chains sequenced from a single sample in a study of blood T cell repertoires in COVID-19. The method was immunoSEQ multiplex PCR; TCRdb's version includes in-frame clones alone and lacks a portion of them. The sample lists roughly 250,000 clones, roughly 87% seen once, with more than 6% in the top ten. The source material was peripheral blood. These receptors originate from a man aged 55 to 70 who had recovered from COVID-19.

J is TRBJ1-6 and V is TRBV18; the match to TRBD1 covers 9 bases. The length of the CDR3 is 15 residues. Trimming cost V 2 bases and J 10 bases; bases outside gene matches: 6. Looked up from germline, CDR1 is KGHSH and CDR2 is LQKENI. The CDR3 sequence is CASSPFGTGQSPLHF. The CDR3 DNA reads TGTGCCAGCTCACCATTCGGGACAGGGCAATCACCCCTCCACTTT.

J is TRBJ2-5 and V is TRBV5-6; D is perhaps TRBD1 (5 bases). CDR3 length: 17 amino acids. V was trimmed by 4 bases and J by 1 base, leaving 20 bases between them. From germline, CDR1 is SGHDT and CDR2 YYEEEE. The CDR3 DNA reads as TGTGCCAGCAGCCTGGGGTGGTTGGGGCGTCTCCAAGAGACCCAGTACTTC. Its translation is CASSLGWLGRLQETQYF.

The chain joins TRBV5-4 to TRBJ1-2, with D tentatively TRBD1 (6 bases). Germline lookup yields CDR1 SGHNT and CDR2 YYREEE (reference sequence). CDR3 length equals 14 residues. Deletions cut 4 bases from V and 5 bases from J, with 15 bases between. CDR3 protein: CASSPGAVIYGYTF. The DNA of the CDR3 is TGTGCCAGCAGCCCAGGGGCAGTAATATATGGCTACACCTTC.

The sample holds one count of this clone. The rearrangement joins TRBV19 to TRBJ2-2, with 9 bases matching TRBD2. V was clipped by 8 bases and J by 2 bases; unmatched bases: 15. This CDR3 region has 18 residues. From germline, CDR1 is LNHDA and CDR2 SQIVND (reference sequence). The CDR3 reads CASPQDFLAGINTGELFF. The CDR3 DNA follows: TGTGCCAGTCCGCAAGACTTCCTAGCGGGGATTAACACCGGGGAGCTGTTTTTT.

This clone was detected ten times or more. The chain carries TRBV7-9 and TRBJ1-1; a weak D match, TRBD1 (5 bases). Germline values: CDR1 SEHNR, CDR2 FQNEAQ (reference sequence). The CDR3 has 13 amino acids. The germline V and J ends were trimmed by 4 bases and 3 bases, with 9 bases remaining between them. The CDR3 here is CASSSLGHTEAFF. DNA for the CDR3: TGTGCCAGCAGCTCGCTGGGGCACACTGAAGCTTTCTTT.

The chain couples TRBV11-2 to TRBJ1-4; 9 bases line up with TRBD1. Germline V CDR1 and CDR2: SGHAT, FQNNGV. This CDR3 comprises 15 residues. Trimming at V came to 1 base and at J to 8 bases, leaving 5 bases not matched to a gene. CDR3 in amino acids: CASSLVTGGREKLFF. The CDR3 DNA is TGTGCCAGCAGCTTAGTGACAGGGGGTCGGGAAAAACTGTTTTTT.

This chain uses TRBV13 with TRBJ2-7; the match to TRBD1 covers 9 bases. The CDR3 totals 14 residues. Germline assignment: CDR1 PRHDT and CDR2 FYEKMQ (reference sequence). With 5 bases clipped from V and 4 bases from J, the junction kept 6 bases outside the gene matches. The CDR3 DNA follows: TGTGCCAGCAGCCCGGGACAGGGTGAGTACGAGCAGTACTTC. Protein sequence: CASSPGQGEYEQYF.

This clone was observed a single time. This chain links TRBV25-1 with TRBJ2-7; D not certain. Trimming left V 6 bases short and J 3 bases short, with 9 bases between. CDR1 is MGHDK, CDR2 SYGVNS, per germline. CDR3 length equals 12 residues. The CDR3 region is CASRTHRYEQYF. The CDR3 coding sequence is TGTGCCAGCAGGACACACCGCTACGAGCAGTACTTC.